The text below deals with one TCR beta chain. Trimming took 5 bases from V and 9 from J; bases not matched to a gene: 7. The CDR3 is 14 amino acids. In germline, CDR1 is SGHNT, CDR2 YENEEA. Survey-level TCR beta sequencing used the immunoSEQ assay. Sequencing used immunoSEQ multiplex PCR; TCRdb keeps in-frame clones, though not all of them. The table lists 40,000 to 55,000 clones, just over 90% of them singletons. The material sequenced was PBMCs. The source of this sequence is a man aged 35-49 years with rheumatoid arthritis. The V call is TRBV11-3, the J call TRBJ2-1, with TRBD2 matching 10 bases. CDR3 bases: TGTGCCAGCAGCCCTCCGGGACTAGCGACTGAGCAGTTCTTC. Its protein product is CASSPPGLATEQFF. Looking up the rest from reference TRBV11-3 and TRBJ2-1 gives the full variable domain: EAGVVQSPRYKIIEKKQPVAFWCNPISGHNTLYWYLQNLGQGPELLIRYENEEAVDDSQLPKDRFSAERLKGVDSTLKIQPAELGDSAVYLCASSPPGLATEQFFGPGTRLTVL.